This T cell receptor beta chain was recorded in a study of CD8 T cells in ankylosing spondylitis. This clonotype was counted between two and nine times. Per the germline V gene, CDR1 is MGHRA and CDR2 is YSYEKL. The J segment lost 2 bases and the V segment lost 2 bases, leaving 5 bases of the junction unmatched. This CDR3 region has 15 residues. Quantitative 5'-RACE with molecular barcodes was used to make the TCR beta libraries. TCRdb analysed the 5' RACE reads with MiXCR anew, one entry per CDR3 protein. The sample has some 340,000 distinct CDR3 sequences, roughly 15% seen once. The TCR comes from a male donor with ankylosing spondylitis or in good health (not recorded which). The chain links TRBV4-1 to TRBJ2-7, with 8 positions matching TRBD2. Source material: blood, either unsorted or a sorted T cell fraction (not recorded which). CDR3 coding DNA: TGCGCCAGCAGCCAAAGCGGGAGATCCCCCTACGAGCAGTACTTC. It codes for CASSQSGRSPYEQYF.